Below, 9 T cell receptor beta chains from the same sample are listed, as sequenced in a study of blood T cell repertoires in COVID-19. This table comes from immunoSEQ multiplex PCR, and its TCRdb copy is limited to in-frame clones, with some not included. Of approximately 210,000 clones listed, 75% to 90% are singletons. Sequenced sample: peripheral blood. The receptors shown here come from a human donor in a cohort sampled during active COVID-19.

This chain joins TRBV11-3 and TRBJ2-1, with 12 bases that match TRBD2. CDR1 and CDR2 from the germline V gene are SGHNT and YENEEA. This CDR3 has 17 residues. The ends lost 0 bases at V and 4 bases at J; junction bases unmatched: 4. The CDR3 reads CASSLDLAGGGYNEQFF. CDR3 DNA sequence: TGTGCCAGCAGCTTAGACCTAGCGGGAGGGGGGTACAATGAGCAGTTCTTC.

The CDR3 bases are TGCGCCAGCAGCCAAGTAGCTGGTATCGTTGGCTACACCTTC. This encodes CASSQVAGIVGYTF. The chain employs TRBV4-3 and TRBJ1-2; D is unresolved. The CDR3 consists of 14 residues. CDR1 is LGHNA and CDR2 is YSLEER in the germline V gene. Trimming stripped 1 base from V and 7 bases from J, with 13 bases between.

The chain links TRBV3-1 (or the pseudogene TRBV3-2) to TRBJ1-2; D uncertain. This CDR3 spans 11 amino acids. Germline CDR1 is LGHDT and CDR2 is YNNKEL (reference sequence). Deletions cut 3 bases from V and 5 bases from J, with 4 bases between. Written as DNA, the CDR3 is TGTGCCAGCAGCCACGGGTATGGCTACACCTTC. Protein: CASSHGYGYTF.

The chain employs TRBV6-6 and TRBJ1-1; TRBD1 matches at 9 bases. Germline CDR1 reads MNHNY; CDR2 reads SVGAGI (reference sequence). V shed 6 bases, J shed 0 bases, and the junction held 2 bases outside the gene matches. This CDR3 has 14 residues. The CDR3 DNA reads TGTGCCAGCAGGTACAGGGGGCTGAACACTGAAGCTTTCTTT. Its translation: CASRYRGLNTEAFF.

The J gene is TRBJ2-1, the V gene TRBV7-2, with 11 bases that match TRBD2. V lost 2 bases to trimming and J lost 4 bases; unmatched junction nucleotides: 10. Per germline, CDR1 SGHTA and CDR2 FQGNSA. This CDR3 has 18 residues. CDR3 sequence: CASSLQGTLAGGYNEQFF. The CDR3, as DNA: TGTGCCAGCAGCTTACAGGGGACCCTAGCGGGGGGATACAATGAGCAGTTCTTC.

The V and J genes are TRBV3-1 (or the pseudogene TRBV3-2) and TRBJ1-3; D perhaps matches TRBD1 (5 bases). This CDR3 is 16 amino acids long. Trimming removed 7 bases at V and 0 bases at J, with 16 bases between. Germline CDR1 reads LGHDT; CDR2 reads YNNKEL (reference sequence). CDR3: CASTHGGKNSGNTIYF. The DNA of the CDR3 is TGTGCCAGCACCCACGGGGGGAAGAACTCTGGAAACACCATATATTTT.

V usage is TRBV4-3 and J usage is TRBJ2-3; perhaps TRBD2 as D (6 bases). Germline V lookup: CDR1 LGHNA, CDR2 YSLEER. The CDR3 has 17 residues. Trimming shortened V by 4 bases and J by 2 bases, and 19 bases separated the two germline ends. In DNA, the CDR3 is TGCGCCAGCAGCCCCAAGATTTGGAGGGAGGCCACAGATACGCAGTATTTT. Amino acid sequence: CASSPKIWREATDTQYF.

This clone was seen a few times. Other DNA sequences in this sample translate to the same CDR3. The CDR3 loop is CASSSLAGSYEQYF. The CDR3 DNA reads TGTGCCAGCAGTTCACTAGCGGGATCCTACGAGCAGTACTTC. The V call is TRBV27, the J call TRBJ2-7; TRBD2 matches 10 bases. Germline-derived CDR1 and CDR2 are MNHEY and SMNVEV (reference sequence). The CDR3 runs to 14 residues. V lost 4 bases to trimming and J lost 1 base; unmatched junction nucleotides: 1.

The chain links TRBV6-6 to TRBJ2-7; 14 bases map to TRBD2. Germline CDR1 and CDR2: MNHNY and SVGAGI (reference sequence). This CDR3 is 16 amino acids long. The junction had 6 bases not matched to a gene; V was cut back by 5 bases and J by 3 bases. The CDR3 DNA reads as TGTGCCAGCAGTACTTCCGGGACTAGCGGGAGCTACGAGCAGTACTTC. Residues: CASSTSGTSGSYEQYF.